This T cell receptor beta chain stems from a study of blood T cell repertoires in COVID-19. About the study: PBMCs, B-cell-depleted T cells, or T cells provided the cDNA or gDNA that made up the material.

Data came from immunoSEQ multiplex PCR; TCRdb stores just in-frame clones and leaves some out. This table holds 100,000 or so clones, about 85% found once. Germline loops: CDR1 KGHSH, CDR2 LQKENI. The CDR3 spans 15 residues. V trimming: 3 bases; J trimming: 3 bases; junction bases outside the gene matches: 6. Sequences were obtained from peripheral blood. The V gene is TRBV18, the J gene TRBJ2-7; 9 positions match TRBD1. The receptor comes from a man over 45 with acute or convalescent COVID-19. This CDR3 is CASSPSGQGFYEQYF. Here the CDR3 DNA reads TGTGCCAGCTCACCCTCGGGACAGGGTTTCTACGAGCAGTACTTC.